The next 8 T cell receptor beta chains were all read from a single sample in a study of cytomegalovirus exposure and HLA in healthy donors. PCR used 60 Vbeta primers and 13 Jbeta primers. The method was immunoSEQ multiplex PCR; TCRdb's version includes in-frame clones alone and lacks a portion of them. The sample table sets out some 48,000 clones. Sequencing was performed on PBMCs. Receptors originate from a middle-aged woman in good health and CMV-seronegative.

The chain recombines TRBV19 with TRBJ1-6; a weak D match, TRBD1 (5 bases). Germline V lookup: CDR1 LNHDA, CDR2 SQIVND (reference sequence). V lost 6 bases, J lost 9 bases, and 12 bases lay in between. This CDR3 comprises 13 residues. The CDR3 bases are TGTGCCAGTAGGACAGAAGTTGGTTCACCCCTCCACTTT. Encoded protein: CASRTEVGSPLHF.

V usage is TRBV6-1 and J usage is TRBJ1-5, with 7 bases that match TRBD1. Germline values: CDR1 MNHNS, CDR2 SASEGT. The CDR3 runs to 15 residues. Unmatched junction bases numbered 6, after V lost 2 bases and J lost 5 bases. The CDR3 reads CASSESGTEYQPQHF. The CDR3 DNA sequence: TGTGCCAGCAGTGAATCCGGGACAGAGTATCAGCCCCAGCATTTT.

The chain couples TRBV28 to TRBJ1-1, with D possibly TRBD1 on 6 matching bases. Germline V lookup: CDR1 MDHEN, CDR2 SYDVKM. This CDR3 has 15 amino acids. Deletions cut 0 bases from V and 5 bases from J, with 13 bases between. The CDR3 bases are TGTGCCAGCAGTTTATGGGGCGGGGGGCCGACTGAAGCTTTCTTT. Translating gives CASSLWGGGPTEAFF.

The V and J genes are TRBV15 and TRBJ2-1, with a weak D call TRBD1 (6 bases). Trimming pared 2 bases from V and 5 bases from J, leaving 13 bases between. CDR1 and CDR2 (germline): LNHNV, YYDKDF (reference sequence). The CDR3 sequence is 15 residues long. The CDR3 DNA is TGTGCCACCAGCAGATCCGGGACAAGTGACAATGAGCAGTTCTTC. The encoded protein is CATSRSGTSDNEQFF.

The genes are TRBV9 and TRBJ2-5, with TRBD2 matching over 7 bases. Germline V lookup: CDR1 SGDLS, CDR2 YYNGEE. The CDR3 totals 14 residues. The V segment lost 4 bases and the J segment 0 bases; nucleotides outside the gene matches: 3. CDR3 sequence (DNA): TGTGCCAGCAGCTACCTAGCGGACCAAGAGACCCAGTACTTC. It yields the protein CASSYLADQETQYF.

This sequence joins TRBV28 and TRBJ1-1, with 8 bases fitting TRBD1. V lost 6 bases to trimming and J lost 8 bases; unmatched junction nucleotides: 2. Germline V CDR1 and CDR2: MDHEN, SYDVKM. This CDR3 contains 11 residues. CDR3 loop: CASRNRGEAFF. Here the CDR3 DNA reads TGTGCCAGCAGGAACAGGGGGGAAGCTTTCTTT.

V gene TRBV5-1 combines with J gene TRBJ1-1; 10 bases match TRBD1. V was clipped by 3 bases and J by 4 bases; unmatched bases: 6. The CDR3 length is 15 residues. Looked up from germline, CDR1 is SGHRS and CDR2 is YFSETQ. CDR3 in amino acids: CASSWTGGVGTEAFF. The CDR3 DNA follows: TGCGCCAGCAGCTGGACAGGGGGGGTGGGCACTGAAGCTTTCTTT.

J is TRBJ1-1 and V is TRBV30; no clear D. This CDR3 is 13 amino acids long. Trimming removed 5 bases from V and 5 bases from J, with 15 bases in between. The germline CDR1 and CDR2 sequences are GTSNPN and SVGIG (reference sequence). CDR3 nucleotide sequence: TGTGCCTGGCGCTGGGTCGGAGGGACTGAAGCTTTCTTT. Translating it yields CAWRWVGGTEAFF. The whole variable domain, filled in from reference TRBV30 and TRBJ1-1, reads SQTIHQWPATLVQPVGSPLSLECTVEGTSNPNLYWYRQAAGRGLQLLFYSVGIGQISSEVPQNLSASRPQDRQFILSSKKLLLSDSGFYLCAWRWVGGTEAFFGQGTRLTVV.